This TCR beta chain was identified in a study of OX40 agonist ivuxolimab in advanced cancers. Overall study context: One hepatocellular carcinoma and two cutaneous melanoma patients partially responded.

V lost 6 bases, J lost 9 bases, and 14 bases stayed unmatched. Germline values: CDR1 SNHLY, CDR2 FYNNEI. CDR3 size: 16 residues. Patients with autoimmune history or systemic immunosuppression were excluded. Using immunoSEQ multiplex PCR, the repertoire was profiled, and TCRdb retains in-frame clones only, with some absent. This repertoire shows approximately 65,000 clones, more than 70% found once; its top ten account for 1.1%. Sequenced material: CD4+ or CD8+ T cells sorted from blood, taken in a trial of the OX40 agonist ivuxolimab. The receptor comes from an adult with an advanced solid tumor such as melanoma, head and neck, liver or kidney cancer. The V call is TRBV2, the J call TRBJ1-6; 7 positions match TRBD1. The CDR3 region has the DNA TGTGCCAGCAGAATACAACCGACAGGGACGGGTTCACCCCTCCACTTT. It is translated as CASRIQPTGTGSPLHF.